This T cell receptor beta chain was sequenced for a study of blood T cell repertoires in COVID-19. About the study: Acute and convalescent COVID-19 specimens originated in the United States, Italy and Spain. In each case, the material was cDNA or gDNA derived from T cells, B-cell-depleted T cells, or PBMCs.

In the original workflow: Using reference gene primer amplification, nucleated cell counts were estimated. The repertoire was sequenced with immunoSEQ multiplex PCR; TCRdb's copy has only in-frame clones and lacks some. V, J and clone size reflect that table, while D and trimming were determined from the DNA. This table has some 96,000 clones, roughly 87% appearing once. This CDR3 is 14 amino acids long. V gave up 3 bases and J gave up 2 bases; unmatched junction bases: 2. CDR1 is SGHTA, CDR2 FQGNSA, per germline. The V gene is TRBV7-2, the J gene TRBJ2-7; 9 positions agree with TRBD2. The sequenced sample consisted of peripheral blood. The receptor comes from a man younger than 40 in a cohort sampled during active COVID-19. In DNA, the CDR3 is TGTGCCAGCAGCTTCCTAGCGGGGACCTACGAGCAGTACTTC. Translated, it gives CASSFLAGTYEQYF.